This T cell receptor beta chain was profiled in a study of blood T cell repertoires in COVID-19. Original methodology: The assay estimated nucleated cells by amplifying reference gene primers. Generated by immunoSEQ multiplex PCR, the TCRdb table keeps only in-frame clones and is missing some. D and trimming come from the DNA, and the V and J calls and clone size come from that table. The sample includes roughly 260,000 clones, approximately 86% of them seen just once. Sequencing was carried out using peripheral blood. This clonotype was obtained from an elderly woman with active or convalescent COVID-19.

The chain's CDR3 is CASSEISSGEDIQYF. The CDR3 DNA is TGTGCCAGCAGTGAAATTTCTAGCGGGGAGGACATTCAGTACTTC. The gene calls are TRBV2 and TRBJ2-4, with TRBD2 identical over 9 bases. V gave up 2 bases and J gave up 8 bases; unmatched junction bases: 7. Germline V gene data show CDR1 as SNHLY and CDR2 as FYNNEI. The CDR3 has 15 amino acids.